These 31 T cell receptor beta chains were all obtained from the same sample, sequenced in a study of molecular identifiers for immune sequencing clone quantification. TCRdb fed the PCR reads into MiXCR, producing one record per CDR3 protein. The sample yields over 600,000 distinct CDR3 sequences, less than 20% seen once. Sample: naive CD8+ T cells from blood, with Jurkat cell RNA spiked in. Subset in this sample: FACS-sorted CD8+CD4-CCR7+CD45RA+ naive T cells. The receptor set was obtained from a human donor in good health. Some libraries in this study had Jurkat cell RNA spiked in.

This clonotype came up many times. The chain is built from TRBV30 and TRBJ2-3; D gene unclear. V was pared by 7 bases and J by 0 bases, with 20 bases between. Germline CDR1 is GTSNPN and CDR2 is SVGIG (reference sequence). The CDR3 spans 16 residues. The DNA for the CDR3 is TGTGCCTCAACTTCCTTGGCTTTCCCTAGCACAGATACGCAGTATTTT. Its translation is CASTSLAFPSTDTQYF.

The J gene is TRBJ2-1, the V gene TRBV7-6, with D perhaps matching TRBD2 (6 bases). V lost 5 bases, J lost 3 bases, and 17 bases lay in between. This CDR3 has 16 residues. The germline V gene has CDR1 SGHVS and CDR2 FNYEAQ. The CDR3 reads CASSDPYGSNYNEQFF. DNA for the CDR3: TGTGCCAGCAGCGACCCCTACGGGAGCAACTACAATGAGCAGTTCTTC.

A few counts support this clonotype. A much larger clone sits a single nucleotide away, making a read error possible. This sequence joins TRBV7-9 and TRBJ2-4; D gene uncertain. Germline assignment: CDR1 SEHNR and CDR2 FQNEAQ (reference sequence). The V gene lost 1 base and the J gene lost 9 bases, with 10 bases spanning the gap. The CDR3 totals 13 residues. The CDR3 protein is CASSLENLTIQYF. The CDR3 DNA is TGTGCCAGCAGCTTAGAGAATTTAACCATTCAGTACTTC.

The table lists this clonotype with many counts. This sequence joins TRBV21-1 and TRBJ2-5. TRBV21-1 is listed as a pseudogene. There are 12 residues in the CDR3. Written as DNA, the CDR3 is TGTGCCAGCAGCAAAGTACGGGAGACCCAGTACTTC. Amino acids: CASSKVRETQYF.

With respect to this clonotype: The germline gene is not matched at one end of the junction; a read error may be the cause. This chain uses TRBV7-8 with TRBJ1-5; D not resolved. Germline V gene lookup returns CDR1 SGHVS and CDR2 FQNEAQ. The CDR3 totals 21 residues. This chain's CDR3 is CACSLGPLGSSLGRGDQPQHF. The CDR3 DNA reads TGTGCCTGCAGCTTGGGTCCGCTTGGATCATCTCTGGGTCGTGGTGATCAGCCCCAGCATTTT.

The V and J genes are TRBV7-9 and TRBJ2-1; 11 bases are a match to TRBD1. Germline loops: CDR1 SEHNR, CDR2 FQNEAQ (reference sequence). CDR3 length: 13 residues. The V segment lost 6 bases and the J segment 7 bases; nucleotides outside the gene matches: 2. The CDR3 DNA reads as TGTGCCAGCAGGTGGGACAGGGGGAATGAGCAGTTCTTC. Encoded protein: CASRWDRGNEQFF.

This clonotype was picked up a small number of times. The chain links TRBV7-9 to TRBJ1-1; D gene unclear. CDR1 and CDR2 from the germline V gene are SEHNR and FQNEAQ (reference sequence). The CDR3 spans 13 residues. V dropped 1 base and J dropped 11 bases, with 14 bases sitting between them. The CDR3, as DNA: TGTGCCAGCAGCTTAGACCACGGCGACGGGGCTTTCTTT. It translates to CASSLDHGDGAFF.

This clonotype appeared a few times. The CDR3: CASSLGSRPGELFF. The DNA of the CDR3 is TGTGCCAGCAGCTTAGGTTCTAGACCCGGGGAGCTGTTTTTT. This chain joins TRBV7-9 and TRBJ2-2; D not certain. Germline CDR1 reads SEHNR; CDR2 reads FQNEAQ (reference sequence). The CDR3 sequence is 14 residues long. V was clipped by 1 base and J by 6 bases, with 9 bases between them. The entire variable domain, with the rest obtained from reference TRBV7-9 and TRBJ2-2, is as follows: DTGVSQNPRHKITKRGQNVTFRCDPISEHNRLYWYRQTLGQGPEFLTYFQNEAQLEKSRLLSDRFSAERPKGSFSTLEIQRTEQGDSAMYLCASSLGSRPGELFFGEGSRLTVL.

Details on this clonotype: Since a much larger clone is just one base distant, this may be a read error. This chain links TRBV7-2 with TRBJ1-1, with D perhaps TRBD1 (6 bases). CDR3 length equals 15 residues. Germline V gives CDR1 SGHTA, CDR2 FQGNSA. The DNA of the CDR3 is TGTGCCAGCAGCTTAACCGGACAGACAAACACTGAAGCTCTCTTT. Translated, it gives CASSLTGQTNTEALF. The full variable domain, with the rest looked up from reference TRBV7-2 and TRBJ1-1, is GAGVSQSPSNKVTEKGKDVELRCDPISGHTALYWYRQSLGQGLEFLIYFQGNSAPDKSGLPSDRFSAERTGGSVSTLTIQRTQQEDSAVYLCASSLTGQTNTEALFGQGTRLTVV.

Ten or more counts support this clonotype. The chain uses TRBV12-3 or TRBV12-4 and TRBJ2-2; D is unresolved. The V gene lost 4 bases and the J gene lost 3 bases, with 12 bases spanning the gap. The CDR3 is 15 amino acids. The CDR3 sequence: CASSSGLRHTGELFF. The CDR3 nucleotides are TGTGCCAGCAGTTCAGGATTAAGACACACCGGGGAGCTGTTTTTT.

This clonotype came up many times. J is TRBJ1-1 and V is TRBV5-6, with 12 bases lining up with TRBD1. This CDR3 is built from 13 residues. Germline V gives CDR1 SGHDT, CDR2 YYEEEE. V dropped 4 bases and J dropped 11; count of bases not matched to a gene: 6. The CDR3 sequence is CASSPGQGAAAFF. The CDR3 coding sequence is TGTGCCAGCAGCCCGGGACAGGGGGCAGCGGCTTTCTTT.

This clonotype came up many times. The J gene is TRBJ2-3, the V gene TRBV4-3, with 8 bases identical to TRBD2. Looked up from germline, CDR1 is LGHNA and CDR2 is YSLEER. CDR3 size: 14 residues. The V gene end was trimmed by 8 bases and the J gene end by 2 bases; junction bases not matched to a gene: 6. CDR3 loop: CASSGLDPTDTQYF. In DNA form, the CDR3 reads TGCGCCAGCTCGGGACTAGACCCCACAGATACGCAGTATTTT.

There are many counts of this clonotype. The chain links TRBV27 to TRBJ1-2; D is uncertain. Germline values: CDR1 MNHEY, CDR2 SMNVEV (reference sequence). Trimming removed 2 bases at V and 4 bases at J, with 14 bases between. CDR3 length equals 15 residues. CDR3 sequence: CASSLGQAPSYGYTF. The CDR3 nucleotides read TGTGCCAGCAGTTTAGGGCAGGCGCCTAGCTATGGCTACACCTTC.

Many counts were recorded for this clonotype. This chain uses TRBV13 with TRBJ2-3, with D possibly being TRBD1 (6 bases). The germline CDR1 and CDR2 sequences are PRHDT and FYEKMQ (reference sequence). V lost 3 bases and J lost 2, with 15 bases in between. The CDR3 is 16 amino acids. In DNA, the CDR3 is TGTGCCAGCAGCTTTTACCAGGGGCGCACCACAGATACGCAGTATTTT. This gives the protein CASSFYQGRTTDTQYF.

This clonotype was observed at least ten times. The chain's CDR3 is CSAGVDQPQHF. CDR3 sequence (DNA): TGCAGTGCGGGGGTGGATCAGCCCCAGCATTTT. The chain carries TRBV20-1 and TRBJ1-5; the D gene is possibly TRBD1 (5 bases). V dropped 6 bases and J dropped 5 bases, with 8 bases sitting between them. Germline lookup yields CDR1 DFQATT and CDR2 SNEGSKA (reference sequence). This CDR3 is built from 11 residues.

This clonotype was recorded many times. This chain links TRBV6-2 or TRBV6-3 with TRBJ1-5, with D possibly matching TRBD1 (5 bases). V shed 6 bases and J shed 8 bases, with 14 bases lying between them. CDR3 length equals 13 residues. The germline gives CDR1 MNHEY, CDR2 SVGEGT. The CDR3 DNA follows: TGTGCCAGCAGCCATCTCAGGGCAGAGCCCCAGCATTTT. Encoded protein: CASSHLRAEPQHF.

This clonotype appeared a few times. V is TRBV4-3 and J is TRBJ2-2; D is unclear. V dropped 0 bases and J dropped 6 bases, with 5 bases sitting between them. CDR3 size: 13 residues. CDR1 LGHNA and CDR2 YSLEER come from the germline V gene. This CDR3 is CASSQELSGELFF. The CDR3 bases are TGCGCCAGCAGCCAAGAACTGTCCGGGGAGCTGTTTTTT.

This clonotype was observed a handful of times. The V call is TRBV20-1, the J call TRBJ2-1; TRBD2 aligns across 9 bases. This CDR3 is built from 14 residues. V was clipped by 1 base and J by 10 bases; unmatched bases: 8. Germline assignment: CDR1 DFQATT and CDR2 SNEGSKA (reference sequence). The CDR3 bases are TGCAGTGCTAGAGGCGTAGCGGGAGTAGGGGAGCAGTTCTTC. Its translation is CSARGVAGVGEQFF.

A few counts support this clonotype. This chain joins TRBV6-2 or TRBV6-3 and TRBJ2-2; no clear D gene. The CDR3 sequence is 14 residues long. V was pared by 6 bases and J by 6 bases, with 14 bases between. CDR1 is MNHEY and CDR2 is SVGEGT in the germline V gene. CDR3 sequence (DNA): TGTGCCAGCAGCCAGCATTTGGATGCCGGGGAGCTGTTTTTT. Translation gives CASSQHLDAGELFF.

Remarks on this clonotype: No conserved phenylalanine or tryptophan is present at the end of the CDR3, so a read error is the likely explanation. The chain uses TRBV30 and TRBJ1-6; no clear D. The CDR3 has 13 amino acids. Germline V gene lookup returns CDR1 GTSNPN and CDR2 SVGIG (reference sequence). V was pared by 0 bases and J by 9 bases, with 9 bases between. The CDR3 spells CAWSVGRSSPLHL. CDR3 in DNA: TGTGCCTGGAGTGTGGGGAGGAGTTCACCCCTCCACCTT.

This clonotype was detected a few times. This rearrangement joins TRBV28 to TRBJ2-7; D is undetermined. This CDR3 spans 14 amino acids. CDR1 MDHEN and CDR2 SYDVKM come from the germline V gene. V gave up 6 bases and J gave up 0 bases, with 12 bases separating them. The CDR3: CASSVGLGSYEQYF. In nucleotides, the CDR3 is TGTGCCAGCAGCGTAGGGCTAGGCTCCTACGAGCAGTACTTC.

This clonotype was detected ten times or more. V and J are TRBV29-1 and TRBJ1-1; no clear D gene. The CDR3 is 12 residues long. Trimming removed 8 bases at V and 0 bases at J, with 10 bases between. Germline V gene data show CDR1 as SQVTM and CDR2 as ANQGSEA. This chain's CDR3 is CSILQLNTEAFF. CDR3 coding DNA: TGCAGCATTCTTCAACTGAACACTGAAGCTTTCTTT.

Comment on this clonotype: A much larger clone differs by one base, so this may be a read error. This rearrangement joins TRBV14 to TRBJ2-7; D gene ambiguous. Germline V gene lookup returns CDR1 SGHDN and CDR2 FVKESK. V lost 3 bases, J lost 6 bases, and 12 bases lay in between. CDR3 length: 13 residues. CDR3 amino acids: CASSQIKSAEQYF. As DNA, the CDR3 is TGTGCCAGCAGCCAGATAAAAAGCGCCGAGCAGTACTTC.

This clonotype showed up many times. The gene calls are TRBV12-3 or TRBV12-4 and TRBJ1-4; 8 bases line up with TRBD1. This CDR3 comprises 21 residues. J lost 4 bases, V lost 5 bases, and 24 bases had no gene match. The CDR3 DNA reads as TGTGCCAGCAGTCCGTTCCTTGGACAGGGTGGAAAACGGACGCTTAATGAAAAACTGTTTTTT. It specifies CASSPFLGQGGKRTLNEKLFF.

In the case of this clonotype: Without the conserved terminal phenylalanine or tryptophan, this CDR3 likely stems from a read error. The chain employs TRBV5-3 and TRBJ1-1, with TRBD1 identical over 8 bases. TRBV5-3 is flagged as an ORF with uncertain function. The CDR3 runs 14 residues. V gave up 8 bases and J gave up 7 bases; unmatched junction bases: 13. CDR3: CASSLDRGRFEAFL. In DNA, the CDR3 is TGTGCCAGCAGTCTAGACAGGGGAAGGTTTGAAGCTTTCCTT.

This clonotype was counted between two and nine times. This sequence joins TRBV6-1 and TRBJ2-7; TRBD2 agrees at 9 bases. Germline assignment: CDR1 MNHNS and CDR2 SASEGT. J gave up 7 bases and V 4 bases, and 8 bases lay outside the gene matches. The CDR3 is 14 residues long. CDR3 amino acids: CASSVGGGGWEQYF. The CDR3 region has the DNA TGTGCCAGCAGTGTTGGCGGGGGGGGTTGGGAGCAGTACTTC.

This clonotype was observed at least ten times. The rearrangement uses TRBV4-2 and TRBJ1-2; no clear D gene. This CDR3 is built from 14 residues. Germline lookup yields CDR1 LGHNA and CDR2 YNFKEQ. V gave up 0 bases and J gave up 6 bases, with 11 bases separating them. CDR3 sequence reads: CASSQDYGSDGYTF. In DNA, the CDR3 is TGTGCCAGCAGCCAAGATTACGGTAGTGATGGCTACACCTTC.

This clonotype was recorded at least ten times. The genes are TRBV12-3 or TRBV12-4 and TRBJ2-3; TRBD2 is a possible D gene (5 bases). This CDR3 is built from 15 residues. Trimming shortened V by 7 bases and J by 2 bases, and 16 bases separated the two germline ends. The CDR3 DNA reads TGTGCCAGCATTGCCCGGGGAACACCCACAGATACGCAGTATTTT. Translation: CASIARGTPTDTQYF.

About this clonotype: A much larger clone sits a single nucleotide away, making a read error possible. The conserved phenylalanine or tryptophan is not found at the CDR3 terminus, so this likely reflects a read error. The CDR3 sequence is CASSLYAAEAFS. The CDR3 nucleotides are TGTGCCAGCAGCTTGTATGCGGCTGAAGCTTTCTCT. The rearrangement joins TRBV7-9 to TRBJ1-1; D gene ambiguous. Germline V gives CDR1 SEHNR, CDR2 FQNEAQ (reference sequence). There are 12 residues in the CDR3. Trimming took 3 bases from V and 6 from J, leaving 8 bases between them.

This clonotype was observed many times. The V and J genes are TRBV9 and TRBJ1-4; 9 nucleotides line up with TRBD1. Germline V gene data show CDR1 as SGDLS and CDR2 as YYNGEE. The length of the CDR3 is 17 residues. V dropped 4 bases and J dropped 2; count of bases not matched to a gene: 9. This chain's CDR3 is CASSPRTGDRTNEKLFF. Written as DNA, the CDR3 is TGTGCCAGCAGCCCCCGGACAGGGGACAGGACTAATGAAAAACTGTTTTTT.

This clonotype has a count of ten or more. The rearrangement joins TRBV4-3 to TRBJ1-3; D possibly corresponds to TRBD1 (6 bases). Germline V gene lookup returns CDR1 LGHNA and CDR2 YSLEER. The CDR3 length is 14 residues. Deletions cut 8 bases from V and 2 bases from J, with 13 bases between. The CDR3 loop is CASAGGLAGNTIYF. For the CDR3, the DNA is TGCGCCAGCGCGGGGGGCTTAGCTGGAAACACCATATATTTT.